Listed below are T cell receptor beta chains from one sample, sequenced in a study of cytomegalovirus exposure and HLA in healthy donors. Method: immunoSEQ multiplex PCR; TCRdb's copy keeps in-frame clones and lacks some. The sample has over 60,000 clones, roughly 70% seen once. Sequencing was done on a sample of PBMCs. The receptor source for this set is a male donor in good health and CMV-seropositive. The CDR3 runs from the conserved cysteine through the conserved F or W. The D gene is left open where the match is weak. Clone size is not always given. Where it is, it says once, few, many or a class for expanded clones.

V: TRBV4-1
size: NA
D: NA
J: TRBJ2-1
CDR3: CASSQPWAGGYEQFF
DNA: TGCGCCAGCAGCCAACCCTGGGCAGGAGGGTATGAGCAGTTCTTC

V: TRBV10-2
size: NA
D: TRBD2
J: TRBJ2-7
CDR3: CAGRLAGAGEQYF
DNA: TGCGCCGGACGACTAGCGGGAGCGGGAGAGCAGTACTTC

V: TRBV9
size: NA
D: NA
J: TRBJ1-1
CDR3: CASSVDVVAGNTEAFF
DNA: TGTGCCAGCAGCGTAGATGTCGTCGCGGGGAACACTGAAGCTTTCTTT

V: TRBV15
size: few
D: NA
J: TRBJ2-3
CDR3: CATSRGGSTDTQYF
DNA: TGTGCCACCAGCAGAGGAGGGAGCACAGATACGCAGTATTTT

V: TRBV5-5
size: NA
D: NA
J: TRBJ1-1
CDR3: CASSYPTFRTEAFF
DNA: TGTGCCAGCAGCTACCCGACATTTAGGACTGAAGCTTTCTTT

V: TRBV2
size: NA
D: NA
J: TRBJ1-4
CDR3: CASSYQEVPNEKLFF
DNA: TGTGCCAGCAGTTACCAGGAGGTCCCGAATGAAAAACTGTTTTTT

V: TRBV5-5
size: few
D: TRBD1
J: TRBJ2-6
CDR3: CASSNRDRGLRGANVLTF
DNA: TGTGCCAGCAGCAACCGGGACAGGGGCCTCAGAGGGGCCAACGTCCTGACTTTC

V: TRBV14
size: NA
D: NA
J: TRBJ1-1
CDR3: CASSRYEVSTEAFF
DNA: TGTGCCAGCAGCCGGTACGAGGTTAGCACTGAAGCTTTCTTT

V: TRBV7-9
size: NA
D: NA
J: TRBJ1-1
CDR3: CASSPRLGLRTEAFF
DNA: TGTGCCAGCAGCCCGAGGTTGGGGCTACGGACTGAAGCTTTCTTT

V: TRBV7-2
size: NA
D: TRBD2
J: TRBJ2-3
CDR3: CASSLPTSGGAKQYF
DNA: TGTGCCAGCAGCTTACCGACTAGCGGGGGGGCCAAGCAGTATTTT

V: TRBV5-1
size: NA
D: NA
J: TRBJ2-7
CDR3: CASSLTTEIYEQYF
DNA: TGCGCCAGCAGCCTGACGACAGAGATTTACGAGCAGTACTTC

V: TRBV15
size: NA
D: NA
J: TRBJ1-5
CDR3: CATSRERQISNQPQHF
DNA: TGTGCCACCAGCAGGGAAAGACAGATTAGCAATCAGCCCCAGCATTTT

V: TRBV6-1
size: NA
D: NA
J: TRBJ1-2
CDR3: CASSEAQVKTANYGYTF
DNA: TGTGCCAGCAGTGAAGCGCAGGTTAAGACAGCTAACTATGGCTACACCTTC

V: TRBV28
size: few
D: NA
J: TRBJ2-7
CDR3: CASSFARVAQGSSYEQYF
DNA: TGTGCCAGCAGTTTTGCCCGCGTTGCTCAGGGCTCCTCCTACGAGCAGTACTTC

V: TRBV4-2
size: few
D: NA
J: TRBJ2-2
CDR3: CASSQGVGGQGTGELFF
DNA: TGTGCCAGCAGCCAAGGGGTTGGCGGGCAGGGGACCGGGGAGCTGTTTTTT

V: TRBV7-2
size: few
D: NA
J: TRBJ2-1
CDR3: CASRLVEGGQFF
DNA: TGTGCCAGCAGACTAGTTGAAGGGGGGCAGTTCTTC

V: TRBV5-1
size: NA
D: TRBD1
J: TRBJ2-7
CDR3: CASSPGQGALEQYF
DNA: TGCGCCAGCAGCCCTGGACAGGGGGCTCTCGAGCAGTACTTC

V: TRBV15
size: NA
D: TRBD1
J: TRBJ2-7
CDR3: CATSREQGQGYYEQYF
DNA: TGTGCCACCAGCAGAGAACAAGGACAGGGGTACTACGAGCAGTACTTC

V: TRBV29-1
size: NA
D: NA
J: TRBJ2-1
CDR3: CSGWEDYNEQFF
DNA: TGCAGCGGGTGGGAGGACTACAATGAGCAGTTCTTC

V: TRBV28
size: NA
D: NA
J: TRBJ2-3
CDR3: CASRLSGGQFTDTQYF
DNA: TGTGCCAGCCGTCTCTCAGGGGGGCAGTTCACAGATACGCAGTATTTT

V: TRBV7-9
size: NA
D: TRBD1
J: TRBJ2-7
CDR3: CSSTPRIPTGGFYEQYF
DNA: TGTTCCAGCACCCCGCGAATCCCGACAGGGGGCTTCTACGAGCAGTACTTC

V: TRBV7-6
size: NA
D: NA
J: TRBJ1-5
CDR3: CASTNLCPRGASQPQHF
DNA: TGTGCCAGCACCAACCTGTGCCCGCGGGGGGCGAGTCAGCCCCAGCATTTT

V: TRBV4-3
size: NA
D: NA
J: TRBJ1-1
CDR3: CASSQDSEEGTEAFF
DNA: TGCGCCAGCAGCCAAGATTCAGAGGAGGGAACTGAAGCTTTCTTT

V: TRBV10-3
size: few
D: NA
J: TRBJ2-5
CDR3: CAISGRGETQYF
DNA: TGTGCCATCAGTGGAAGGGGAGAGACCCAGTACTTC

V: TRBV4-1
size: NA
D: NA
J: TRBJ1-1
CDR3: CASRLGGGNTEAFF
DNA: TGCGCCAGCAGGCTCGGAGGAGGGAACACTGAAGCTTTCTTT

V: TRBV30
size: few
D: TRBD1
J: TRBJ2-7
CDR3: CAWSVGQGAGNEQYF
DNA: TGTGCCTGGAGTGTAGGGCAGGGGGCCGGAAACGAGCAGTACTTC

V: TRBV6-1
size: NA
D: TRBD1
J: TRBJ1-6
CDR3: CASSEQDRVYSPLHF
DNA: TGTGCCAGCAGTGAGCAGGACAGGGTGTATTCACCCCTCCACTTT

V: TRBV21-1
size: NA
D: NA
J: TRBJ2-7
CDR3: CASSKVEVTRGDEQYF
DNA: TGTGCCAGCAGCAAAGTGGAGGTCACCAGGGGGGACGAGCAGTACTTC

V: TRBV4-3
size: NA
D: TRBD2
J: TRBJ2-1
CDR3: CASSQDSPGLEQFF
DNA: TGCGCCAGCAGCCAAGATTCTCCGGGACTAGAGCAGTTCTTC

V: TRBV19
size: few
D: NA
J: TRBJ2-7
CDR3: CASSLRGYGEQYF
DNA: TGTGCCAGTAGCCTCCGGGGTTATGGCGAGCAGTACTTC

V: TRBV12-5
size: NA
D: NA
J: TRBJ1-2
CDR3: CASATGFAYGYTF
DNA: TGTGCTAGTGCCACAGGGTTCGCCTATGGCTACACCTTC

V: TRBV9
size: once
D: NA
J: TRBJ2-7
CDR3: CASSVQQERDEQYF
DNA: TGTGCCAGCAGCGTACAACAGGAAAGAGACGAGCAGTACTTC

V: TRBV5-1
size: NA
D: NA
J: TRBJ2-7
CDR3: CASSLLAPSYEQYF
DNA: TGCGCCAGCAGCTTGCTAGCGCCATCCTACGAGCAGTACTTC

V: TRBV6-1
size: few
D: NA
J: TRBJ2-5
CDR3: CASSDRPLQDQYF
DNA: TGTGCCAGCAGTGACCGACCCCTGCAGGACCAGTACTTC

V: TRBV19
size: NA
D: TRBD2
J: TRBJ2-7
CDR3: CASSIAGGYEQYF
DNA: TGTGCCAGTAGTATAGCGGGGGGCTACGAGCAGTACTTC

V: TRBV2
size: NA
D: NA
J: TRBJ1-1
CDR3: CASTTEIRTEAFF
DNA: TGTGCCAGCACCACCGAGATCAGGACTGAAGCTTTCTTT

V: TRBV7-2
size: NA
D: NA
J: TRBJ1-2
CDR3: CASSLEPLLYGYTF
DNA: TGTGCCAGCAGCTTAGAACCGTTACTCTATGGCTACACCTTC

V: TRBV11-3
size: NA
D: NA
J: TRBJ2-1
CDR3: CASSLGLAYEQFF
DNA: TGTGCCAGCAGCTTAGGGCTAGCATATGAGCAGTTCTTC

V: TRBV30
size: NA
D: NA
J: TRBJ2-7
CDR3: CAWSVGGSTYEQYF
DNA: TGTGCCTGGAGTGTAGGAGGGTCTACCTACGAGCAGTACTTC

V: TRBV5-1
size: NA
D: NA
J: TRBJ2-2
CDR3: CASSLAPREIVGELFF
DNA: TGCGCCAGCAGCTTGGCCCCCCGGGAGATTGTCGGGGAGCTGTTTTTT

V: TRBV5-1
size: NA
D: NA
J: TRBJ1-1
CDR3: CASSSDMNTEAFF
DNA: TGCGCCAGCAGCTCGGACATGAACACTGAAGCTTTCTTT

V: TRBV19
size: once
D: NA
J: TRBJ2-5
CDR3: CASSPQGLQETQYF
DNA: TGTGCCAGTAGTCCTCAGGGGCTACAAGAGACCCAGTACTTC

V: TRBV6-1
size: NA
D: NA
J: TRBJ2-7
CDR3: CASSEARTVKYF
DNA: TGTGCCAGCAGTGAAGCGAGGACAGTAAAGTACTTC

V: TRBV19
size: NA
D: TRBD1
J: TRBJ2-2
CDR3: CASSIGQGAGELFF
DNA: TGTGCCAGTAGTATTGGGCAGGGGGCCGGGGAGCTGTTTTTT

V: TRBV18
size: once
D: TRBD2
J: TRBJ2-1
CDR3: CASRGTSGNEQFF
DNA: TGTGCCAGCCGAGGGACTAGCGGGAATGAGCAGTTCTTC

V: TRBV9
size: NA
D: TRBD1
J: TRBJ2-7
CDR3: CASSPNPGTGGEQYF
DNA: TGTGCCAGCAGCCCGAATCCCGGGACAGGGGGCGAGCAGTACTTC

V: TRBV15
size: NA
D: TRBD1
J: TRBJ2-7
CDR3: CATNSGTEDMQYF
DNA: TGTGCCACCAATTCCGGGACAGAAGACATGCAGTACTTC

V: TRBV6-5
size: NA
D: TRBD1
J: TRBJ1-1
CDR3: CASRQGTGGNTEAFF
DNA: TGTGCCAGCAGACAAGGGACAGGGGGGAACACTGAAGCTTTCTTT

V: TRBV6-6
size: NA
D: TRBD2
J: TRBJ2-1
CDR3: CASTGGSSYNEQFF
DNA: TGTGCCAGCACCGGCGGGAGCTCCTACAATGAGCAGTTCTTC

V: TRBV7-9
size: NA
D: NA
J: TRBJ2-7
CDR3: CSSNGGTYEQYF
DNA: TGTTCCAGCAATGGAGGGACCTACGAGCAGTACTTC

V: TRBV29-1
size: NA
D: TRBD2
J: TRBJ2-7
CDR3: CSVPSGGAEDEQYF
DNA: TGCAGCGTTCCTAGCGGGGGGGCTGAAGACGAGCAGTACTTC

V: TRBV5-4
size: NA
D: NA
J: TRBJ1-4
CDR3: CASSQGHQNEKLFF
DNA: TGTGCCAGCAGCCAGGGACACCAAAATGAAAAACTGTTTTTT

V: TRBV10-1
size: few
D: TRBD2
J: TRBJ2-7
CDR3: CASSESGLAGASYYEQYF
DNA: TGCGCCAGCAGTGAGTCTGGCCTAGCGGGAGCATCCTACTACGAGCAGTACTTC

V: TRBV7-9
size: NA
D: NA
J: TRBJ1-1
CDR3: CASSLSGRKNTEAFF
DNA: TGTGCCAGCAGCTTAAGCGGGCGGAAGAACACTGAAGCTTTCTTT

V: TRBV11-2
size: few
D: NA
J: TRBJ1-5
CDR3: CASSLSGQPQHF
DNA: TGTGCCAGCAGCTTGAGTGGTCAGCCCCAGCATTTT

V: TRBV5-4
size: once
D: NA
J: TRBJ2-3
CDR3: CASSLYRGGGTDTQYF
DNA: TGTGCCAGCAGCTTGTATCGCGGAGGGGGCACAGATACGCAGTATTTT

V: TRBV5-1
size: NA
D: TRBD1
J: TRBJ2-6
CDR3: CASSWGTGTSGANVLTF
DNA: TGCGCCAGCAGCTGGGGGACAGGGACCTCTGGGGCCAACGTCCTGACTTTC

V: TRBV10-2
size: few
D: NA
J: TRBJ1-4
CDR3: CASSESKREGKLFF
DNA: TGCGCCAGCAGTGAGTCGAAGAGGGAGGGGAAACTGTTTTTT